The clone carrying this T cell receptor beta chain appeared many times. What it recognizes is unknown. This sample is part of a study of identical twins. Findings and caveats of the study: Insertions were reduced in abundant cord blood beta clonotypes but not in memory repertoires. Cross-sectional statistical analysis, not tracking of the same donors, underpinned the conclusions. Zero-insertion analyses could be partly confounded by invariant MAIT and iNKT cells. Beta out-of-frame sequences showed weaker excess sharing between twins.

TCRdb re-analysed the 5' RACE reads in MiXCR, keeping a single row per CDR3 protein. Of 1.5 million to 2 million distinct CDR3 sequences listed, under 35% are singletons. Sequenced input: cord blood. This clonotype was obtained from a newborn girl in good health.

The CDR3 region has the DNA TGCAGCGTTTGGGGACAGGGTACCTCCTACGAGCAGTACTTC. Its protein is CSVWGQGTSYEQYF. This chain uses TRBV29-1 with TRBJ2-7; 9 bases are shared with TRBD1. Germline V gene lookup returns CDR1 SQVTM and CDR2 ANQGSEA. The CDR3 length is 14 residues. The ends lost 5 bases at V and 0 bases at J; junction bases unmatched: 5.